The source of this T cell receptor beta chain is a study of blood T cells in healthy people across ages. Germline V gene lookup returns CDR1 MNHNY and CDR2 SVGAGI (reference sequence). The V end lost 5 bases, the J end lost 9 bases, and 14 bases lay between the germline ends. The CDR3 extends over 14 amino acids. Alongside a J-beta primer mix, a sample-barcoded 5' primer served in a second PCR lasting roughly 6 to 12 cycles. TCRdb independently ran MiXCR on the 5' RACE reads; one entry per CDR3 protein. The sample includes more than 1,400,000 distinct CDR3 sequences, about 40% of them seen just once.

Sequencing was performed on blood. The sequence derives from a woman between 18 and 29 years old in good health. The chain has TRBV6-6 and TRBJ1-6; maybe TRBD1 (5 bases). This CDR3 reads CASSGPGGGSPLHF. The CDR3 DNA sequence: TGTGCCAGCAGTGGTCCTGGGGGTGGTTCACCCCTCCACTTT.